This T cell receptor beta chain emerged from a study of neoadjuvant anti-PD-1 for oral cavity cancer. General observations from the study: Greater tumor shrinkage accompanied bigger post-treatment sizes of preexisting clones.

The time point is: after neoadjuvant nivolumab, at surgical resection. V was pared by 4 bases and J by 1 base, with 10 bases between. Per the germline V gene, CDR1 is SNHLY and CDR2 is FYNNEI. This CDR3 comprises 15 residues. This table comes from immunoSEQ multiplex PCR, and its TCRdb copy is limited to in-frame clones, with some not included. The table has 35,000 to 40,000 clones, more than 35% seen once; the top ten hold about a sixth. This clone was detected only a few times. Its antigen is as yet unknown. This chain links TRBV2 with TRBJ2-2; D possibly corresponds to TRBD2 (5 bases). Sequenced material: tumor tissue, taken after nivolumab (anti-PD-1) treatment. The clonotype was recovered from a person aged 35-79 years with oral cavity squamous cell carcinoma. CDR3 amino acids: CASSAGLENTGELFF. The CDR3, as DNA: TGTGCCAGCAGTGCCGGACTGGAGAACACCGGGGAGCTGTTTTTT.